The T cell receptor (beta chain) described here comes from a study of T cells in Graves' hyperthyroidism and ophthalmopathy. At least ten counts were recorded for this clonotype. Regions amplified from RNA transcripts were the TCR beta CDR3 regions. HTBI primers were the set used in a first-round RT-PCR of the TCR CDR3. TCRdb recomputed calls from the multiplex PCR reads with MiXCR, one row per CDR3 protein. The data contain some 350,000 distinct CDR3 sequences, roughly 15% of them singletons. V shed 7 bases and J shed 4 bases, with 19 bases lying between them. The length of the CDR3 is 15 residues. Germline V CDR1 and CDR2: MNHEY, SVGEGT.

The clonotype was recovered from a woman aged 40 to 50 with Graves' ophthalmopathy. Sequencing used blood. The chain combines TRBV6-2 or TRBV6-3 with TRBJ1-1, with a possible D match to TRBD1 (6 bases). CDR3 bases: TGTGCCAGCAACTCTCTTAGGGGGGGTGGCACTGAAGCTTTCTTT. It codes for CASNSLRGGGTEAFF.